Listed here are 3 T cell receptor beta chains from one sample, sequenced in a study of OX40 agonist ivuxolimab in advanced cancers. Only in-frame clones appear in the TCRdb table, and some are missing; sequencing was by immunoSEQ multiplex PCR. The data hold over 55,000 clones, with around 84% observed a single time. Sequences were derived from CD4+ or CD8+ T cells sorted from blood, sampled in a trial of the OX40 agonist ivuxolimab. These receptor sequences come from an adult with an advanced solid tumor such as melanoma, head and neck, liver or kidney cancer.

The chain is built from TRBV10-3 and TRBJ2-5, with a possible D match to TRBD1 (6 bases). The J call may be incorrect, as the DNA end agrees better with TRBJ2-7. Germline loops: CDR1 ENHRY, CDR2 SYGVKD. This CDR3 spans 15 amino acids. The CDR3 sequence is CAISESRGTSYEQYF. The CDR3 coding sequence is TGTGCCATCAGTGAGTCTAGGGGGACCTCCTACGAGCAGTACTTC.

The chain recombines TRBV30 with TRBJ1-4, with D perhaps TRBD1 (5 bases). This CDR3 is 15 amino acids long. V was trimmed by 0 bases and J by 7 bases, leaving 15 bases between them. Germline V CDR1 and CDR2: GTSNPN, SVGIG (reference sequence). DNA for the CDR3: TGTGCCTGGAGTGTACTCCAGGGCGCAAGTGAAAAACTGTTTTTT. Amino acid sequence: CAWSVLQGASEKLFF.

The rearrangement joins TRBV2 to TRBJ2-7; D is undetermined. The germline V and J ends were trimmed by 5 bases and 4 bases, with 6 bases remaining between them. The CDR3 has 11 residues. Germline CDR1 SNHLY, CDR2 FYNNEI. CDR3 bases: TGTGCCAGCAGTTCCTATTACGAGCAGTACTTC. Its protein product is CASSSYYEQYF.